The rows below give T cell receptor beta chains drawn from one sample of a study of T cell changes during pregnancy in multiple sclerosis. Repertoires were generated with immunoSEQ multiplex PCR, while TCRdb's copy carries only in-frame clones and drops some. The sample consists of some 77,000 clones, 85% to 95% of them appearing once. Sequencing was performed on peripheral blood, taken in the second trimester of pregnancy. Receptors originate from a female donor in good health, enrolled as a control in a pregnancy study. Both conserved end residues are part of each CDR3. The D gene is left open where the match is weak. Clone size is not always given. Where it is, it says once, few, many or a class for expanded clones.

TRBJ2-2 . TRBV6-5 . CASSLVLTGELFF TGTGCCAGCAGTTTAGTTTTGACCGGGGAGCTGTTTTTT
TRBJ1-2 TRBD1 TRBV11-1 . CASSGSGGGYTF TGTGCCAGCAGCGGGTCAGGGGGCGGCTACACCTTC
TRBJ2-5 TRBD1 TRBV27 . CASRSPRDSSETQYF TGTGCCAGCAGATCACCCAGGGACAGTTCAGAGACCCAGTACTTC
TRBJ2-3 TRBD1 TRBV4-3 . CASSQEDRSADTDTQYF TGCGCCAGCAGCCAAGAGGACAGGTCTGCCGACACAGATACGCAGTATTTT
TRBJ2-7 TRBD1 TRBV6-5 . CATQRTGRTYEQYF TGTGCCACTCAAAGGACAGGCAGAACCTACGAGCAGTACTTC
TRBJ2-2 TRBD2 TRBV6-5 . CASSRQRGTGELFF TGTGCCAGCAGCCGCCAGCGGGGGACCGGGGAGCTGTTTTTT
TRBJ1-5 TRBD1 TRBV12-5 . CASGPLQTGGDARDQPQHF TGTGCTAGTGGCCCCCTCCAGACAGGGGGCGATGCGCGGGATCAGCCCCAGCATTTT
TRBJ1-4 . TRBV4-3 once CASSLGQTTNEKLFF TGCGCCAGCAGCCTCGGACAGACAACTAATGAAAAACTGTTTTTT
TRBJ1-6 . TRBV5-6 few CASSLGSNNSPLHF TGTGCCAGCAGCTTGGGCAGTAATAATTCACCCCTCCACTTT
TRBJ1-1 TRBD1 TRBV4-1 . CASSARTGGNTEAFF TGCGCCAGCAGCGCCCGGACAGGGGGGAACACTGAAGCTTTCTTT
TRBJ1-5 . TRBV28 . CASRPVVNQPQHF TGTGCCAGCAGACCGGTTGTCAATCAGCCCCAGCATTTT
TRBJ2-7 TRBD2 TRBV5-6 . CASSWEGAGLHEQYF TGTGCCAGCAGCTGGGAGGGAGCGGGTTTGCACGAGCAGTACTTC
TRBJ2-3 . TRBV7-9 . CASSFSGDTQYF TGTGCCAGCAGCTTCAGCGGAGATACGCAGTATTTT
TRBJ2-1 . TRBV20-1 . CSASNGDEQFF TGCAGTGCTAGTAACGGGGATGAGCAGTTCTTC
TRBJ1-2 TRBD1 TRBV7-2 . CASSLDRAGGYTF TGTGCCAGCAGCCTAGACAGGGCCGGTGGCTACACCTTC
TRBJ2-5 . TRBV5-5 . CASSLLFQETQYF TGTGCCAGCAGCTTGTTATTTCAAGAGACCCAGTACTTC
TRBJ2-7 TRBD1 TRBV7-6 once CASSFPGQGEQYF TGTGCCAGCAGCTTTCCGGGACAGGGCGAGCAGTACTTC
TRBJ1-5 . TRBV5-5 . CASSLAGNQPQHF TGTGCCAGCAGCTTGGCAGGGAATCAGCCCCAGCATTTT
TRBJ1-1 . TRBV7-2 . CASSLAGGKAFF TGTGCCAGCAGCTTAGCGGGGGGGAAAGCTTTCTTT
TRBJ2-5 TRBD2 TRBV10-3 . CAISAPRVAGGNSQETQYF TGTGCCATCAGTGCCCCTCGGGTAGCGGGGGGTAACAGTCAAGAGACCCAGTACTTC
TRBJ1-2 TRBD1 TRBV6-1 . CASMGQTFYGYTF TGTGCCAGCATGGGACAGACCTTCTATGGCTACACCTTC
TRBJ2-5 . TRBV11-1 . CASRDRGSLGGQETQYF TGTGCCAGCAGGGACCGGGGCTCTCTAGGGGGCCAAGAGACCCAGTACTTC
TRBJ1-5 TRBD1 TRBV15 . CATSIKQGAQPQHF TGTGCCACCAGTATCAAACAGGGGGCTCAGCCCCAGCATTTT
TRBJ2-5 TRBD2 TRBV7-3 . CASSLEAGGMETQYF TGTGCCAGCAGCTTAGAAGCGGGGGGTATGGAGACCCAGTACTTC
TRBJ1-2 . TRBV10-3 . CAIRPGPGGLYGYTF TGTGCCATCAGACCCGGCCCCGGGGGGCTCTATGGCTACACCTTC
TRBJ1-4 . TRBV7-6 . CASSSEGRPTNEKLFF TGTGCCAGCAGCTCGGAGGGGAGGCCAACTAATGAAAAACTGTTTTTT
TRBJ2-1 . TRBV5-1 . CASSLAATTAGEQFF TGCGCCAGCAGCTTGGCGGCTACCACTGCGGGTGAGCAGTTCTTC
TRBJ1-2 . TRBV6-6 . CASSRQVYGYTF TGTGCCAGCAGTCGACAGGTTTATGGCTACACCTTC
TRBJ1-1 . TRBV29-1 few CSVEDLVPLATEAFF TGCAGCGTTGAAGATCTAGTCCCACTGGCCACTGAAGCTTTCTTT
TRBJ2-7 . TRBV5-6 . CASSLLSPAGEQYF TGTGCCAGCAGCTTGTTATCCCCTGCCGGCGAGCAGTACTTC
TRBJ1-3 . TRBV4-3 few CASSQGGIGNTIYF TGCGCCAGCAGCCAAGGGGGCATCGGGAACACCATATATTTT
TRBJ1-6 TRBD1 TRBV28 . CASSLRGRGVNSPLHF TGTGCCAGCAGTTTAAGGGGGCGGGGTGTTAATTCACCCCTCCACTTT
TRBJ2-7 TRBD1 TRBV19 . CASSNGAGTGVRYEQYF TGTGCCAGTAGTAACGGGGCCGGGACAGGGGTTCGATACGAGCAGTACTTC
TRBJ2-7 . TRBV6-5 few CASSGRGGYEQYF TGTGCCAGCAGTGGCAGGGGTGGCTACGAGCAGTACTTC
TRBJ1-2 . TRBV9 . CASSVDRRANYGYTF TGTGCCAGCAGCGTAGACAGGAGAGCTAACTATGGCTACACCTTC
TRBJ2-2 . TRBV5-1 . CASTPEDTGELFF TGCGCCAGCACCCCCGAGGACACCGGGGAGCTGTTTTTT
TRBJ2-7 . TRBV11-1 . CASSLARLSYEQYF TGTGCCAGCAGCTTAGCCCGGTTGTCCTACGAGCAGTACTTC
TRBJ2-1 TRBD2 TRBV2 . CASKVEGGITYNEQFF TGTGCCAGCAAGGTTGAGGGAGGGATAACCTACAATGAGCAGTTCTTC
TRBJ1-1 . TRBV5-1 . CASSLEQYVNTEAFF TGCGCCAGCAGCTTGGAACAATATGTGAACACTGAAGCTTTCTTT
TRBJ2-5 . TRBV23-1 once CASSQSGRGFETQYF TGCGCCAGCAGTCAATCGGGCCGGGGTTTCGAGACCCAGTACTTC
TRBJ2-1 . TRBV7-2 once CASSLSREGNEQFF TGTGCCAGCAGCCTCTCCCGGGAAGGCAATGAGCAGTTCTTC
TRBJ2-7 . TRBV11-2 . CASSLQTAYEQYF TGTGCCAGCAGCCTACAGACAGCATACGAGCAGTACTTC
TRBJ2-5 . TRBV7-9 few CASSPRGQMGKETQYF TGTGCCAGCAGCCCAAGGGGACAAATGGGGAAAGAGACCCAGTACTTC
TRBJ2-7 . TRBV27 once CASRRTVSTGEQYF TGTGCCAGCAGGCGGACTGTTTCCACCGGCGAGCAGTACTTC
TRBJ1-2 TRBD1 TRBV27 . CASSPDRVDGYTF TGTGCCAGCAGTCCGGACAGGGTTGATGGCTACACCTTC
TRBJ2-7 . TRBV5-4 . CASSLGRSPYEQYF TGTGCCAGCAGCTTGGGGAGGAGTCCGTACGAGCAGTACTTC
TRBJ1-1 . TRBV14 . CASSQPSGRGTEAFF TGTGCCAGCAGCCAGCCGAGTGGGCGGGGCACTGAAGCTTTCTTT
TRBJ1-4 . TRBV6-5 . CASSSEAQFRGKLFF TGTGCCAGCAGTTCAGAGGCACAGTTTAGGGGAAAACTGTTTTTT
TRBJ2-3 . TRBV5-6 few CASSLGGYTDTQYF TGTGCCAGCAGCTTGGGGGGCTACACAGATACGCAGTATTTT
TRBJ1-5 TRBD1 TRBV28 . CASSPARDRVSYSNQPQHF TGTGCCAGCAGTCCGGCCCGGGACAGAGTATCTTATAGCAATCAGCCCCAGCATTTT
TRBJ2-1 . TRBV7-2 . CASSSHRGGQGLSYNEQFF TGTGCCAGCAGCTCCCACCGAGGAGGGCAGGGCCTCTCCTACAATGAGCAGTTCTTC
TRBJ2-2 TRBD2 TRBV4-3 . CASSQLRAGGTGELFF TGCGCCAGCAGCCAGTTGAGAGCGGGGGGCACCGGGGAGCTGTTTTTT
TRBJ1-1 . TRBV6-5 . CASSAQGGTEAFF TGTGCCAGCAGTGCACAGGGTGGCACTGAAGCTTTCTTT